This is a list of T cell receptor beta chains from one sample in a study of T cells in Graves' hyperthyroidism and ophthalmopathy. TCRdb recomputed calls from the multiplex PCR reads with MiXCR, one row per CDR3 protein. The data show under 450,000 distinct CDR3 sequences, roughly 14% seen once. The sequenced sample was blood. The source is a woman younger than 30 with Graves' hyperthyroidism. Each CDR3 is given with its conserved first and last residue. Expanded clones get a size class; other rows say once, few or many, or leave the size out.

few	TRBJ2-5	TRBV7-3	CASSLIGIAGGRGHGETQYF
many	TRBJ1-5	TRBV12-3/TRBV12-4	CASSPNPNQPQHF
many	TRBJ1-6	TRBV2	CASSEGERNNSPLHF
many	TRBJ2-2	TRBV30	CAWSLDTGELFF
many	TRBJ1-6	TRBV20-1	CSARDESSGENSPLHF
many	TRBJ2-1	TRBV11-3	CASSLERTAYNEQFF
-	TRBJ2-2	TRBV4-1	CASSQWELRFGQNNTGELFF
many	TRBJ2-3	TRBV11-2	CAGGDRSTDTQYF
many	TRBJ2-7	TRBV3-1	CASSQESSGTTYEQYF
many	TRBJ1-2	TRBV20-1	CSARDGGARGYTF
many	TRBJ2-3	TRBV11-1	CASSATSGIGDTQYF
many	TRBJ1-1	TRBV4-1	CASHLGGLMNTEAFF
-	TRBJ1-2	TRBV5-1	CASSLAGGTGNYDYTF
many	TRBJ1-6	TRBV5-1	CASSFLTGSESPLHF
few	TRBJ1-2	TRBV14	CASSHLRGSGYTF
many	TRBJ2-3	TRBV9	CASSVATQRPYTDTQYF
many	TRBJ1-1	TRBV6-1	CASSLTGWRNTEAFF
many	TRBJ1-2	TRBV28	CASSGHGYTF
many	TRBJ2-5	TRBV3-1	CASSPNWETQYF
few	TRBJ2-3	TRBV20-1	CSARPSGPDTQYF
many	TRBJ2-1	TRBV7-9	CASSSRQGRLDEQFF
many	TRBJ2-7	TRBV5-1	CASSLDSGRIYEQYF
many	TRBJ2-1	TRBV12-3/TRBV12-4	CASSLPRQGTYEQFF
-	TRBJ1-4	TRBV6-5	CASSYGRREKLFF
-	TRBJ1-1	TRBV29-1	CSVELGTTEAFF
-	TRBJ2-2	TRBV12-5	CASGRGQGTGELFF
many	TRBJ2-1	TRBV7-2	CASAPRSGDEQFF
few	TRBJ1-2	TRBV7-3	CASSSLGTGAEGYTF
many	TRBJ2-3	TRBV3-1	CASSQELQGTDTQYF
many	TRBJ2-5	TRBV6-1	CASRPRQGTETQYF
-	TRBJ1-4	TRBV4-1	CASSQDRSRFDEKLFF
many	TRBJ1-1	TRBV20-1	CSARDPESGGGTEAFF
many	TRBJ2-3	TRBV6-1	CASSNRGESDTQYF
few	TRBJ2-1	TRBV3-1	CASSQGWSGGRGEQFF
few	TRBJ2-2	TRBV7-3	CASSVQGPSNTGELFF
-	TRBJ2-5	TRBV7-2	CASSLGASSGPGETQYF
-	TRBJ2-5	TRBV7-2	CASSFLRGGGETQYF
-	TRBJ2-1	TRBV20-1	CSADLAGSFLDEQFF